The present entry profiles one T cell receptor beta chain with its context. Its antigen is undetermined. The data were obtained in a study of T cell responses to AZD1222 COVID-19 vaccine. Study-wide results and caveats: The span of vaccine-associated CD4 TCRs extended across spike, with dominance at 160-218 and 743-854. Mostly white British, mostly female donors; authors suggested clonal diversity may be underestimated.

The CDR3 spans 15 residues. Germline assignment: CDR1 MNHEY and CDR2 SVGAGI. The V gene lost 6 bases and the J gene lost 0 bases, with 12 bases spanning the gap. Profiling relied on immunoSEQ multiplex PCR, and the TCRdb table lists in-frame clones only, not all of them. The sample shows 150,000 to 200,000 clones, 90% of them seen only once. This sequence originates from an adult in good health. The chain has TRBV6-5 and TRBJ1-3; no clear D gene. Sequenced here: peripheral blood, sampled on day 0 of AZD1222 vaccination. The chain's CDR3 is CASSSTPSSGNTIYF. CDR3 in DNA: TGTGCCAGCAGCTCGACACCGAGCTCTGGAAACACCATATATTTT.